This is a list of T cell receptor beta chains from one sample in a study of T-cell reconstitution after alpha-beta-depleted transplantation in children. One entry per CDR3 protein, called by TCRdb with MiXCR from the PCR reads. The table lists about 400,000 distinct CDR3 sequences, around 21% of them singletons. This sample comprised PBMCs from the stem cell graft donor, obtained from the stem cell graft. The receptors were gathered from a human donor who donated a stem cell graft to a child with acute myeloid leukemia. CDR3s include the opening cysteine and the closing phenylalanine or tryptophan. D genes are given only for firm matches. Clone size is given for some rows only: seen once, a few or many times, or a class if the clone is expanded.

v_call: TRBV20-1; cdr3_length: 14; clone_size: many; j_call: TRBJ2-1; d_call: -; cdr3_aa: CSAPLAGRNNEQFF; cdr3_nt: TGCAGTGCACCCCTGGCGGGTAGGAACAATGAGCAGTTCTTC
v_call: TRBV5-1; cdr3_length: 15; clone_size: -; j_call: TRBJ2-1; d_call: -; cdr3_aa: CASSLIGWGVNEQFF; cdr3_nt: TGCGCCAGCAGCTTGATTGGGTGGGGGGTCAATGAGCAGTTCTTC
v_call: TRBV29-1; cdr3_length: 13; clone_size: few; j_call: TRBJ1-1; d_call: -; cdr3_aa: CSVEAGMNTEAFF; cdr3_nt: TGCAGCGTTGAGGCAGGTATGAACACTGAAGCTTTCTTT
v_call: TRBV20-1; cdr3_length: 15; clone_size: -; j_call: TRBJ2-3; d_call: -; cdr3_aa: CSASRGGVYTDTQYF; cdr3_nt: TGCAGTGCTAGTAGAGGCGGGGTCTACACAGATACGCAGTATTTT
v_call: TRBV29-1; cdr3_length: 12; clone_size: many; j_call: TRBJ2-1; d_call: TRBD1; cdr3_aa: CSVGQGGNEQFF; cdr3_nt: TGCAGCGTTGGACAGGGGGGGAATGAGCAGTTCTTC
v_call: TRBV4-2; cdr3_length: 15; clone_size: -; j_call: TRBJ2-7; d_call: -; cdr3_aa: CASSQAGSLGYEQYF; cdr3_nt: TGTGCCAGCAGCCAGGCAGGGAGTTTGGGGTACGAGCAGTACTTC
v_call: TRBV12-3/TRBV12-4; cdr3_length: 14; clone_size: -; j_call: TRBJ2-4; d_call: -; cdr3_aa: CASSLSVAKNIQYF; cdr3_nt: TGTGCCAGCAGTTTATCGGTAGCCAAAAACATTCAGTACTTC
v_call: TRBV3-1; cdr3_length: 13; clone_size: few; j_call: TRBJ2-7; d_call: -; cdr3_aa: CASSQDLTGEQYF; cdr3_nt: TGTGCCAGCAGCCAGGATTTGACAGGCGAGCAGTACTTC
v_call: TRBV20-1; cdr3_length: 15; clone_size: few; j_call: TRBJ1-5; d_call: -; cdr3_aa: CSAPQPSKLNQPQHF; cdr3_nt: TGCAGTGCTCCGCAGCCATCCAAACTGAATCAGCCCCAGCATTTT
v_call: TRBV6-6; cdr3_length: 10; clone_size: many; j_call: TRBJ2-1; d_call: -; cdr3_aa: CASNGNEQFF; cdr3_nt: TGTGCCAGCAACGGGAATGAGCAGTTCTTC
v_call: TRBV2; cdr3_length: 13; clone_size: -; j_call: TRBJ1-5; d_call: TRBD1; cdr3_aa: CASSAGQPQPQHF; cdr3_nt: TGTGCCAGCAGCGCGGGACAGCCTCAGCCCCAGCATTTT
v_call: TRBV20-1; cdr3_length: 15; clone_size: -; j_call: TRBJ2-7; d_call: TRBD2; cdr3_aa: CSARVGSGRPHEQYF; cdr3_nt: TGCAGTGCTAGAGTCGGTAGCGGGAGACCACACGAGCAGTACTTC
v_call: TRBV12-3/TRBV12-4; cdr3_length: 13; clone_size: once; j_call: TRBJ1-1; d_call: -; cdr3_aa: CASSNFREGEAFF; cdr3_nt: TGTGCCAGCAGTAATTTCAGGGAGGGTGAAGCTTTCTTT
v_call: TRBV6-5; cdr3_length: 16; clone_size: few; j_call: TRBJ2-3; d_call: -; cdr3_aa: CASSYSHKSSTDTQYF; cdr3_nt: TGTGCCAGCAGTTACTCGCACAAATCTAGCACAGATACGCAGTATTTT
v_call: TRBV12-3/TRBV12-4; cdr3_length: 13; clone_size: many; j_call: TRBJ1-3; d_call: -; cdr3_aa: CASSWGSGNTIYF; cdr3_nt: TGTGCCAGCAGTTGGGGCTCTGGAAACACCATATATTTT
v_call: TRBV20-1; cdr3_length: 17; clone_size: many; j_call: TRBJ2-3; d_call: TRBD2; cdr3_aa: CSASAGGPLVGTDTQYF; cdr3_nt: TGCAGTGCTAGTGCGGGAGGGCCACTCGTTGGGACAGATACGCAGTATTTT
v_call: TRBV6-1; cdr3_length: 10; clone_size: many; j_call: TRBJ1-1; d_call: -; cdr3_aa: CASSGTEAFF; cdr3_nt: TGTGCCAGCAGCGGCACTGAAGCTTTCTTT
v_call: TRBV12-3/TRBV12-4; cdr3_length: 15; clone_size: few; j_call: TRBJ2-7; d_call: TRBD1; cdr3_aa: CASSPRQGAVNEQYF; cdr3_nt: TGTGCCAGCAGTCCTCGACAGGGGGCGGTGAACGAGCAGTACTTC
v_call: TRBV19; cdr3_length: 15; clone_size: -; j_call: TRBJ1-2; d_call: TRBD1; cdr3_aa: CASSTQAQGGYGYTF; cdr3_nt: TGTGCCAGTAGTACTCAGGCACAGGGGGGCTATGGCTACACCTTC
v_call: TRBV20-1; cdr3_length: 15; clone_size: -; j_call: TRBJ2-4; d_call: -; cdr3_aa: CSAGTRGLAKNIQYF; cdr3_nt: TGCAGTGCCGGGACCAGGGGACTAGCCAAAAACATTCAGTACTTC
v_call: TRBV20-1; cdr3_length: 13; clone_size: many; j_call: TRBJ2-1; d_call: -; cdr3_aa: CSAEGDLGNEQFF; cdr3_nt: TGCAGTGCCGAGGGGGATTTGGGCAATGAGCAGTTCTTC
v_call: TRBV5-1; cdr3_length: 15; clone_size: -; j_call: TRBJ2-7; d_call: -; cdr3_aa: CASSPGGTGTYEQYF; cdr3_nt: TGCGCCAGCAGCCCGGGGGGGACAGGAACCTACGAGCAGTACTTC
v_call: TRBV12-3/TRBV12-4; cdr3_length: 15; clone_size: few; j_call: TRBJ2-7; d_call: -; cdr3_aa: CASGRGLGEEYEQYF; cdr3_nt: TGTGCCAGCGGTAGGGGCTTAGGAGAGGAGTACGAGCAGTACTTC
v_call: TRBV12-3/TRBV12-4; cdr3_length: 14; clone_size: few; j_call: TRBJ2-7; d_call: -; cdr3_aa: CASNRTRSSYEQYF; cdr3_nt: TGTGCCAGCAACCGGACACGGAGCTCCTACGAGCAGTACTTC
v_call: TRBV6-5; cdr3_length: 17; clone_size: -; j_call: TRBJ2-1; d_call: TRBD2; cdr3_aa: CASRLTGGGSSYNEQFF; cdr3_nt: TGTGCCAGCAGATTAACCGGGGGGGGAAGCTCCTACAATGAGCAGTTCTTC
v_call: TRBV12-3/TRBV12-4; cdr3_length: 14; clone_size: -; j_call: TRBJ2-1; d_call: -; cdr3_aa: CASTPGGGANEQFF; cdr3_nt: TGTGCCAGCACGCCCGGTGGCGGCGCTAATGAGCAGTTCTTC
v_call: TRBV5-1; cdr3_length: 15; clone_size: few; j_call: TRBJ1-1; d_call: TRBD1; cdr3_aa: CASTPGQGWNTEAFF; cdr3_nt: TGCGCCAGCACTCCGGGACAGGGTTGGAACACTGAAGCTTTCTTT
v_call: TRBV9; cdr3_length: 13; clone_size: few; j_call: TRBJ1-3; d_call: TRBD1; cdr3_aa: CASSTGVENTIYF; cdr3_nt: TGTGCCAGCAGCACAGGGGTGGAAAACACCATATATTTT
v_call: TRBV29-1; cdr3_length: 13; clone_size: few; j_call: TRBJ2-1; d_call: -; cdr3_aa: CSVEPGLGDEQFF; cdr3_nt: TGCAGCGTTGAACCCGGGTTGGGTGATGAGCAGTTCTTC
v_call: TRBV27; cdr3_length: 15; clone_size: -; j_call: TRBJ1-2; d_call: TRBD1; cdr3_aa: CASSITGQGSLGYTF; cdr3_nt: TGTGCCAGCAGCATTACGGGACAGGGTTCTTTAGGCTACACCTTC
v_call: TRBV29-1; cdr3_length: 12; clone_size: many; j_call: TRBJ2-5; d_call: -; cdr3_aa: CSVDANRETQYF; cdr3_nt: TGCAGCGTTGACGCCAATAGGGAGACCCAGTACTTC
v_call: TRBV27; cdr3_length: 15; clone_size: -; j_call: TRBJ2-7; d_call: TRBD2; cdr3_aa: CASSLSTSGRNEQYF; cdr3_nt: TGTGCCAGCAGTTTATCGACTAGCGGGAGAAACGAGCAGTACTTC
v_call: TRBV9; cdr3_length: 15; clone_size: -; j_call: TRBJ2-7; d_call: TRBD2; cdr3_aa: CASSGGMGAGDEQYF; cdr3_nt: TGTGCCAGCAGCGGCGGAATGGGAGCGGGGGACGAGCAGTACTTC
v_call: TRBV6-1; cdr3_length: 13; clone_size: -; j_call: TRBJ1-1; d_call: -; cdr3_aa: CASSEGPWTEAFF; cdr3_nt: TGTGCCAGCAGTGAAGGCCCCTGGACTGAAGCTTTCTTT
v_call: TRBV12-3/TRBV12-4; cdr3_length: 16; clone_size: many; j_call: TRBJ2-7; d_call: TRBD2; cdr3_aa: CASSQQWTSGSGEQYF; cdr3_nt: TGTGCCAGCAGCCAACAATGGACTAGCGGGAGTGGAGAGCAGTACTTC
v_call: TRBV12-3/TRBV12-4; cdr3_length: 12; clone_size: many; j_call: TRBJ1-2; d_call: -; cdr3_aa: CASSFRVYGYTF; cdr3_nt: TGTGCCAGCAGTTTCCGGGTCTATGGCTACACCTTC
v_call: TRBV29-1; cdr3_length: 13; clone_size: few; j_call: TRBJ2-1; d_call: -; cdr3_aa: CSVEDQTYNEQFF; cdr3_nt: TGCAGCGTTGAAGATCAAACTTACAATGAGCAGTTCTTC
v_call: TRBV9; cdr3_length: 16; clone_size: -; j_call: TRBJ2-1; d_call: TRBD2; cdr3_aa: CASSAFLAGRNNEQFF; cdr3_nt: TGTGCCAGCAGCGCTTTCTTAGCGGGGAGAAACAATGAGCAGTTCTTC
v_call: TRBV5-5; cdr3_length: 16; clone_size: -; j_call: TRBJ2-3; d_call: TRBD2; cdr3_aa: CASSLGLAAITDTQYF; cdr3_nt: TGTGCCAGCAGCTTGGGACTAGCGGCAATCACAGATACGCAGTATTTT
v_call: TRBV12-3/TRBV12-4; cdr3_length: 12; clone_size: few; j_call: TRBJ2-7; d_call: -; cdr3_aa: CASAGLGIEQYF; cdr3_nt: TGTGCCAGCGCCGGACTCGGCATCGAGCAGTACTTC
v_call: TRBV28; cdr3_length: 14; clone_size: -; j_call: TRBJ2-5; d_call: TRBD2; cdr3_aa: CVTRLAGGGETQYF; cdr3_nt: TGTGTTACGAGGCTAGCGGGAGGAGGGGAGACCCAGTACTTC
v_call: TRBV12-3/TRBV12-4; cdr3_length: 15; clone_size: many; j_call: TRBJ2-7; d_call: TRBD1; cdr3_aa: CASSFRDRGTHEQYF; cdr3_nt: TGTGCCAGCAGTTTTCGAGACAGGGGTACCCACGAGCAGTACTTC
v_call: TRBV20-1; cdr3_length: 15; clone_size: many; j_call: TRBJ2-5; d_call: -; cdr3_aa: CSARRARALQETQYF; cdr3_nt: TGCAGTGCTAGACGCGCCCGGGCCTTACAAGAGACCCAGTACTTC
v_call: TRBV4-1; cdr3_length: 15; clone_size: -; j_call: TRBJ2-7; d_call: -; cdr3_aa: CASSQDRLGRQEQYF; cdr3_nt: TGCGCCAGCAGCCAAGATCGATTAGGGCGGCAAGAGCAGTACTTC
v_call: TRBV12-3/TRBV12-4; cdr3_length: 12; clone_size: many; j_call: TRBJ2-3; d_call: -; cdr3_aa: CASSISPDTQYF; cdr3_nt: TGTGCCAGCAGTATTAGCCCAGATACGCAGTATTTT
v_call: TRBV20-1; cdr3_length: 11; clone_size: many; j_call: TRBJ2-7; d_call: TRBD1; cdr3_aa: CSARTGAEQYF; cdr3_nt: TGCAGTGCGAGGACAGGGGCCGAGCAGTACTTC
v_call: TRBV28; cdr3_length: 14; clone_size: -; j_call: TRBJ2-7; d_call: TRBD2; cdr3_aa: CASVLSGSRYEQYF; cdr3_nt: TGTGCCAGCGTTCTTAGCGGGAGTCGCTACGAGCAGTACTTC